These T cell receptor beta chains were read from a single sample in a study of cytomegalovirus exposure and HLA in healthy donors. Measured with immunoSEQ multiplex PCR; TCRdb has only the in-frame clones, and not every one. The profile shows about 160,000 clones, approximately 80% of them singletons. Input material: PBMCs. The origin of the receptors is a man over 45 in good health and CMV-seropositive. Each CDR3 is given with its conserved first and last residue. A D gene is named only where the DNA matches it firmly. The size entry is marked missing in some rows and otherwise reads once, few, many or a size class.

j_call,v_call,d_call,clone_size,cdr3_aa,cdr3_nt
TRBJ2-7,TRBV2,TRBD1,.,CASPRGQGASEQYF,TGTGCCAGCCCGCGGGGACAGGGGGCAAGCGAGCAGTACTTC
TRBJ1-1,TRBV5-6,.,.,CASSLGSGEEAFF,TGTGCCAGCAGCTTGGGTTCGGGGGAGGAAGCTTTCTTT
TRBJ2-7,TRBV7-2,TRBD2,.,CASSLGGSGGTSYEQYF,TGTGCCAGCAGCTTAGGGGGGAGCGGGGGGACTTCCTACGAGCAGTACTTC
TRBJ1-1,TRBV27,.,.,CASSEVGRAKSAFF,TGTGCCAGCAGTGAAGTTGGCAGGGCGAAGTCAGCTTTCTTT
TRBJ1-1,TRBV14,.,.,CASRSDKNTEAFF,TGTGCCAGCAGATCCGACAAGAACACTGAAGCTTTCTTT
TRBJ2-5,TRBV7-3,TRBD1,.,CASSTGTGAQETQYF,TGTGCCAGCAGCACCGGGACAGGGGCCCAAGAGACCCAGTACTTC
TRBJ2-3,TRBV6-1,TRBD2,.,CASTVAGGSDTQYF,TGTGCCTCCACGGTAGCGGGGGGTTCAGATACGCAGTATTTT
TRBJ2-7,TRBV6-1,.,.,CASSNFYEQYF,TGTGCCAGCAGTAACTTTTACGAGCAGTACTTC
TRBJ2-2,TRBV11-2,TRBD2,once,CASSLIAGGVRTGELFF,TGTGCCAGCAGCCTAATAGCGGGGGGAGTTCGGACCGGGGAGCTGTTTTTT
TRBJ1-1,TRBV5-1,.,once,CASSLAGNTEAFF,TGCGCCAGCAGCTTGGCAGGGAACACTGAAGCTTTCTTT
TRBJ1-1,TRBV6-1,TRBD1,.,CASRIDRANTEAFF,TGTGCCAGCAGGATAGACAGGGCGAACACTGAAGCTTTCTTT
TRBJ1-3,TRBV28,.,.,CASSPKGISGNTIYF,TGTGCCAGCAGTCCAAAGGGGATCTCGGGAAACACCATATATTTT
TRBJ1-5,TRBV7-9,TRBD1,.,CASSLEGRTGVLQPQHF,TGTGCCAGCAGCTTAGAAGGGCGGACAGGGGTCCTTCAGCCCCAGCATTTT
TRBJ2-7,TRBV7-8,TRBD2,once,CASSLAGGLRSEQYF,TGTGCCAGCAGCTTGGCGGGGGGGCTGAGGTCCGAGCAGTACTTC
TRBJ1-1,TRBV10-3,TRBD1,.,CAITGTGGATEAFF,TGTGCCATCACTGGTACAGGGGGGGCCACTGAAGCTTTCTTT
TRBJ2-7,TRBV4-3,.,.,CASSQDVDGPYEQYF,TGCGCCAGCAGCCAAGATGTCGATGGGCCGTACGAGCAGTACTTC
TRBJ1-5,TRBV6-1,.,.,CASTLRMNQPQHF,TGTGCCAGCACCCTCAGAATGAATCAGCCCCAGCATTTT
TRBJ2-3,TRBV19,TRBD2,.,CASSIGGTSNTDTQYF,TGTGCCAGTAGTATAGGGGGGACTAGCAACACAGATACGCAGTATTTT
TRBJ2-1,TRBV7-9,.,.,CASSLGGSQEPFF,TGTGCCAGCAGCTTAGGGGGATCACAGGAACCGTTCTTC
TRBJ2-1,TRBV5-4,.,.,CASSQSTYSYNEQFF,TGTGCCAGCAGCCAGTCGACTTATTCCTACAATGAGCAGTTCTTC
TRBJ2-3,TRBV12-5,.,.,CASGVRSTDTQYF,TGTGCTAGTGGTGTGAGGAGCACAGATACGCAGTATTTT
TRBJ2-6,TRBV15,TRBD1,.,CATSGKTGIGPGANVLTF,TGTGCCACCAGCGGCAAGACAGGGATCGGCCCTGGGGCCAACGTCCTGACTTTC
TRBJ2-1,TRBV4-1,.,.,CASSPLGTTGHTDEQFF,TGCGCCAGCAGCCCCCTCGGTACGACGGGACATACCGATGAGCAGTTCTTC
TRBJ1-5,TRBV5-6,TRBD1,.,CASTQGVGNQPQHF,TGTGCCAGCACCCAGGGGGTCGGCAATCAGCCCCAGCATTTT
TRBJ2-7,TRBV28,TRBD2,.,CASSQSWGGDYEQYF,TGTGCCAGCAGTCAATCTTGGGGGGGGGACTACGAGCAGTACTTC
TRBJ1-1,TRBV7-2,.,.,CASSSRTGAEAFF,TGTGCCAGCAGCTCCCGGACCGGGGCTGAAGCTTTCTTT
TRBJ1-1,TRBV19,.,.,CASILAGARTEAFF,TGTGCCAGTATCCTAGCAGGGGCGAGGACTGAAGCTTTCTTT
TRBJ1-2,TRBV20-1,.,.,CSARGGGGYTF,TGCAGTGCTAGAGGTGGGGGGGGCTACACCTTC
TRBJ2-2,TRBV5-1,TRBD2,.,CASSLELAGAQNTGELFF,TGCGCCAGCAGCTTGGAACTAGCGGGGGCCCAAAACACCGGGGAGCTGTTTTTT
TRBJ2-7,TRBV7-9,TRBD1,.,CASSQDREATYGQYF,TGTGCCAGCAGCCAGGACAGGGAGGCCACCTACGGGCAGTACTTC
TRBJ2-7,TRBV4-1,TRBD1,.,CASSQEDREQYF,TGCGCCAGCAGCCAAGAGGACAGGGAGCAGTACTTC
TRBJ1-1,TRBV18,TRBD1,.,CASSQATGVTEAFF,TGTGCCAGCTCACAGGCTACAGGGGTTACTGAAGCTTTCTTT
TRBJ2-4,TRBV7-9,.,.,CASSPPDGRGIQYF,TGTGCCAGCAGCCCCCCCGACGGGCGGGGCATTCAGTACTTC